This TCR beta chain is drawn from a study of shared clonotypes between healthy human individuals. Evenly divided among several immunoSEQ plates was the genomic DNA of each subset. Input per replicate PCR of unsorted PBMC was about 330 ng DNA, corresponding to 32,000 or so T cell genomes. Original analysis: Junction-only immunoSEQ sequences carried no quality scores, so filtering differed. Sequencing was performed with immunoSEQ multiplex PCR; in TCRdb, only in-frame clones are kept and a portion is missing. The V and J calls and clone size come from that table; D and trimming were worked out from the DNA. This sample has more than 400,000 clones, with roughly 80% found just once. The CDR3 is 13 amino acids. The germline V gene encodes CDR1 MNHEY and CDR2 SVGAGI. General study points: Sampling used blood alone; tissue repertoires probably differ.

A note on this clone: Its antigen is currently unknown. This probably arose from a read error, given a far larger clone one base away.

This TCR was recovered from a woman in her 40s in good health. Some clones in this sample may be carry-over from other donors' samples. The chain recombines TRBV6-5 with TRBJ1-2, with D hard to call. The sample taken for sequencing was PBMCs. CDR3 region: CSSRVRASYGYTF. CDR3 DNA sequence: TGTTCCAGCCGGGTCCGGGCTAGCTATGGCTACACCTTC.